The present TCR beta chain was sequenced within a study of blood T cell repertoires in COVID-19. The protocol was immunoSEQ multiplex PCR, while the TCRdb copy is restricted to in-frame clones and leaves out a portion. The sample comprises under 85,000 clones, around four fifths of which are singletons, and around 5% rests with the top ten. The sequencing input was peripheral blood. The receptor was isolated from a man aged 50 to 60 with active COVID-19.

CDR3 region: CASSYGRRGYGNEQFF. CDR3 DNA: TGTGCCAGCAGCTATGGGAGGCGCGGTTATGGAAATGAGCAGTTCTTC. This chain links TRBV7-9 with TRBJ2-1; tentative D call: TRBD2 (6 bases). The CDR3 is 16 amino acids. The germline gives CDR1 SEHNR, CDR2 FQNEAQ (reference sequence). V dropped 4 bases and J dropped 7 bases, with 20 bases sitting between them.